This T cell receptor beta chain was profiled in a study of cytomegalovirus exposure and HLA in healthy donors. Primers included in the PCR were 60 Vbeta and 13 Jbeta primers. Measured with immunoSEQ multiplex PCR; TCRdb has only the in-frame clones, and not every one. The repertoire holds under 150,000 clones, with under 85% as singletons. This clone was recorded once. The ends were cut back, 0 bases at V and 2 bases at J, with 11 bases in the middle. The CDR3 has 16 amino acids. Per the germline V gene, CDR1 is SGHTA and CDR2 is FQGNSA. The chain links TRBV7-2 to TRBJ1-3; D might be TRBD1 (5 bases). The sequenced sample consisted of PBMCs. The TCR comes from a man between 18 and 35 years old in good health and CMV-seronegative. The CDR3 nucleotides read TGTGCCAGCAGCTTAGCGGACCAGGGCACTGGAAACACCATATATTTT. Amino acid sequence: CASSLADQGTGNTIYF.